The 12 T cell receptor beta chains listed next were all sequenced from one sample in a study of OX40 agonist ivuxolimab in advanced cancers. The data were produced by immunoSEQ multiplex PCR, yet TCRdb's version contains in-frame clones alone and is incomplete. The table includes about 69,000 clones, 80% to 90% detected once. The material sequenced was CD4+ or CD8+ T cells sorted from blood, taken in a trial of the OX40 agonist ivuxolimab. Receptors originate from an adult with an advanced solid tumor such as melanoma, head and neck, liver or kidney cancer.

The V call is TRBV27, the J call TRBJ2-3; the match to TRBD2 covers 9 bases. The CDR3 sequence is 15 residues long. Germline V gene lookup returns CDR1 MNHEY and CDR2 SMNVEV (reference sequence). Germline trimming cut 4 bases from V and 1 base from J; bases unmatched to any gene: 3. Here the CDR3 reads CASSYIAGGTDTQYF. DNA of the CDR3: TGTGCCAGCAGTTATATAGCGGGGGGCACAGATACGCAGTATTTT.

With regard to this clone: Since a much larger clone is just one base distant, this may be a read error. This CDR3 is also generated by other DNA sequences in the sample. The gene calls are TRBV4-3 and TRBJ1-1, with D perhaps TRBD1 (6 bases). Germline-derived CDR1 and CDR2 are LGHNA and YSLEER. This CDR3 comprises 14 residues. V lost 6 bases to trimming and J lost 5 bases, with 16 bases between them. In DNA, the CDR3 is TGCGCCAGCAGTTACAGGGTGGGAAGGACTGAAGCTTTCTTT. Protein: CASSYRVGRTEAFF.

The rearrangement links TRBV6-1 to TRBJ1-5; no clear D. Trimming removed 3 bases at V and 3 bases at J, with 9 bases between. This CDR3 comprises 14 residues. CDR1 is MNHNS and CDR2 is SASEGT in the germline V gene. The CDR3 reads CASSDLQPNQPQHF. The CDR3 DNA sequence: TGTGCCAGCAGTGATCTACAGCCCAATCAGCCCCAGCATTTT.

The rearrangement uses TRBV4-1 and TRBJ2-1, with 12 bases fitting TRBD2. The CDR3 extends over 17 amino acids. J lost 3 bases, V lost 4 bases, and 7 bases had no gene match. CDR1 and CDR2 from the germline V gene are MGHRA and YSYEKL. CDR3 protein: CASSLPGTSGRYNEQFF. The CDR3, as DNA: TGCGCCAGCAGCCTCCCGGGGACTAGCGGGCGCTACAATGAGCAGTTCTTC.

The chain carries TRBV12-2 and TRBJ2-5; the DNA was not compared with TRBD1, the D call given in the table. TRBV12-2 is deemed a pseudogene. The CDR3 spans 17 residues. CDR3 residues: CASPRLHGTEVLETQYF. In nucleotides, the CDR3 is TGTGCAAGCCCCCGCTTGCATGGAACAGAAGTCCTCGAGACCCAGTACTTC.

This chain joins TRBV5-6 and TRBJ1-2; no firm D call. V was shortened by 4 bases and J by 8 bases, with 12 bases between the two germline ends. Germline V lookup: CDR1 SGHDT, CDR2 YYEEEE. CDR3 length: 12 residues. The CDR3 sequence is CASSPGGGGYTF. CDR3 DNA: TGTGCCAGCAGCCCCGGCGGCGGAGGCTACACCTTC.

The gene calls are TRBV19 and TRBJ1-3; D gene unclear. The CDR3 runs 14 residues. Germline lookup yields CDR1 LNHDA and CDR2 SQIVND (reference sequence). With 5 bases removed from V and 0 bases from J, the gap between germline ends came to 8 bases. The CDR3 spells CASSGIASGNTIYF. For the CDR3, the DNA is TGTGCCAGTAGTGGGATTGCCTCTGGAAACACCATATATTTT.

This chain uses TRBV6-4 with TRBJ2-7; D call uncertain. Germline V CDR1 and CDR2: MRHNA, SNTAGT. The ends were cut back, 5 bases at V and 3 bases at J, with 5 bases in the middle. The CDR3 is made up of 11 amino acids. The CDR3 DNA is TGTGCCAGCAGTAATGGCTACGAGCAGTACTTC. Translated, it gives CASSNGYEQYF.

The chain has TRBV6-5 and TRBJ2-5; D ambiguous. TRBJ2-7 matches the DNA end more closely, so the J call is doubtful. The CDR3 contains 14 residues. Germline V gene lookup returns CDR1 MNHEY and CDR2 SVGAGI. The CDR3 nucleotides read TGTGCCAGCAGAAGGCGATTCGATACCTACGAGCAGTACTTC. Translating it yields CASRRRFDTYEQYF.

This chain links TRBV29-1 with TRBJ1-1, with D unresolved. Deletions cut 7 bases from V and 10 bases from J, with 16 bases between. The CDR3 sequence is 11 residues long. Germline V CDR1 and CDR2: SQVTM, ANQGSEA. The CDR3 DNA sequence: TGCAGCGCTGCGCCGGGATCACTAGCTTTCTTT. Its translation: CSAAPGSLAFF. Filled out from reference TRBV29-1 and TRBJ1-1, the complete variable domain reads SAVISQKPSRDICQRGTSLTIQCQVDSQVTMMFWYRQQPGQSLTLIATANQGSEATYESGFVIDKFPISRPNLTFSTLTVSNMSPEDSSIYLCSAAPGSLAFFGQGTRLTVV.

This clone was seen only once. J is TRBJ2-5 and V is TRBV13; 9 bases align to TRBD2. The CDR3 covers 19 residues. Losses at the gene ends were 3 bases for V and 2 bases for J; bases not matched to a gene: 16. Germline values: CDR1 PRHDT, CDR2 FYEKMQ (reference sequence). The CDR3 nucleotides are TGTGCCAGCAGCTTTCCCCGGGTAGCGGGAGAGACCTTACAAGAGACCCAGTACTTC. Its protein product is CASSFPRVAGETLQETQYF.

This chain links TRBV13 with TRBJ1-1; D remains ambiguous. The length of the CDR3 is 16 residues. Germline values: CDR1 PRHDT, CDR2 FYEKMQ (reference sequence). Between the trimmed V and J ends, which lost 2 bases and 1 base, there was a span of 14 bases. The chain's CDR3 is CASSLRGEAGNTEAFF. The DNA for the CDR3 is TGTGCCAGCAGCTTAAGAGGCGAGGCCGGGAACACTGAAGCTTTCTTT.